The 26 T cell receptor beta chains presented below share a single source sample, sequenced in a study of CD4 T cells in relation to SARS-CoV-2 and coronaviruses. Some clones are missing from TCRdb's copy, which holds only in-frame ones; the method was immunoSEQ multiplex PCR. The sample contains about 36,000 clones, about 80% of which appear only once. Antigen specificity for these receptors is unknown. Sequencing input: naive CD4+ T cells from PBMCs, cultured in vitro. Subset given: naive CD4+ T cells isolated by negative enrichment. These receptors originate from an adult with COVID-19.

The V call is TRBV11-2, the J call TRBJ2-3, with 8 nucleotides matching TRBD2. Germline CDR1 reads SGHAT; CDR2 reads FQNNGV. This CDR3 is built from 14 residues. The V and J ends lost 5 bases and 1 base, in that order; junction bases with no gene match: 2. The DNA for the CDR3 is TGTGCCAGCAGCCCGACTAGCGGCACAGATACGCAGTATTTT. It specifies CASSPTSGTDTQYF.

The chain has TRBV7-9 and TRBJ2-5, with D unclear. Germline V gives CDR1 SEHNR, CDR2 FQNEAQ (reference sequence). Trimming pared 5 bases from V and 6 bases from J, leaving 16 bases between. The CDR3 contains 14 residues. CDR3 DNA sequence: TGTGCCAGCAGCCGGATTGGGCAGATGAAGACCCAGTACTTC. Protein: CASSRIGQMKTQYF.

CDR3 nucleotide sequence: TGTGCCAGCAGTGACCGGGCCCTATACAATGAGCAGTTCTTC. It yields the protein CASSDRALYNEQFF. The genes are TRBV2 and TRBJ2-1; D gene ambiguous. V shed 3 bases and J shed 4 bases, with 10 bases lying between them. Germline V gene data show CDR1 as SNHLY and CDR2 as FYNNEI. The CDR3 totals 14 residues.

The gene calls are TRBV7-6 and TRBJ1-1; D ambiguous. V dropped 5 bases and J dropped 1 base, with 14 bases sitting between them. The CDR3 is 15 residues long. CDR1 SGHVS and CDR2 FNYEAQ come from the germline V gene. The CDR3, as DNA: TGTGCCAGCAGCCTCGGACGGAATCGGAACACTGAAGCTTTCTTT. This gives the protein CASSLGRNRNTEAFF.

The rearrangement joins TRBV3-1 (or the pseudogene TRBV3-2) to TRBJ2-1, with 11 positions matching TRBD2. The CDR3 covers 16 residues. J lost 5 bases, V lost 4 bases, and 7 bases had no gene match. Germline CDR1 reads LGHDT; CDR2 reads YNNKEL (reference sequence). CDR3 bases: TGTGCCAGCAGCCTCATAGCGGGAGGGCCCCACAATGAGCAGTTCTTC. Translation: CASSLIAGGPHNEQFF.

The rearrangement uses TRBV6-1 and TRBJ2-3, with 12 nucleotides matching TRBD2. This CDR3 comprises 18 residues. With 1 base clipped from V and 2 bases from J, the junction kept 7 bases outside the gene matches. Germline CDR1 MNHNS, CDR2 SASEGT. The CDR3 nucleotides read TGTGCCAGCAGTGAAGGGCTAGCGGGAGGGGGGAACACAGATACGCAGTATTTT. Translation: CASSEGLAGGGNTDTQYF.

The CDR3 protein is CASKGLAGVSTDTQYF. For the CDR3, the DNA is TGTGCCAGTAAAGGACTAGCGGGAGTCAGCACAGATACGCAGTATTTT. The V gene is TRBV19, the J gene TRBJ2-3, with 13 bases matching TRBD2. Trimming took 7 bases from V and 0 from J; bases not matched to a gene: 4. The V gene's germline CDR1 is LNHDA and CDR2 SQIVND (reference sequence). The length of the CDR3 is 16 residues.

This clone was detected a few times. The J gene is TRBJ1-1, the V gene TRBV5-1; D ambiguous. Trimming shortened V by 0 bases and J by 3 bases, and 9 bases separated the two germline ends. The V gene's germline CDR1 is SGHRS and CDR2 YFSETQ. CDR3 length: 14 residues. For the CDR3, the DNA is TGCGCCAGCAGCTTGGATTATGGGTACACTGAAGCTTTCTTT. It codes for CASSLDYGYTEAFF.

This sequence joins TRBV9 and TRBJ2-7; 10 nucleotides agree with TRBD2. V was clipped by 4 bases and J by 6 bases; unmatched bases: 19. Germline V gene sequence: CDR1 SGDLS, CDR2 YYNGEE. This CDR3 has 18 amino acids. The CDR3 is CASSPGTSVVRLSPEQYF. The CDR3 region has the DNA TGTGCCAGCAGCCCTGGGACTAGCGTCGTCCGCTTGTCCCCCGAGCAGTACTTC.

The V call is TRBV15, the J call TRBJ2-7, with a weak D call TRBD2 (6 bases). The CDR3 consists of 14 residues. CDR1 LNHNV and CDR2 YYDKDF come from the germline V gene (reference sequence). Trimming took 3 bases from V and 5 from J, leaving 14 bases between them. The CDR3: CATSRGGLSHEQYF. The CDR3 DNA follows: TGTGCCACCAGCAGGGGGGGTCTAAGCCACGAGCAGTACTTC.

This rearrangement joins TRBV30 to TRBJ1-5, with D uncertain. CDR1 and CDR2 (germline): GTSNPN, SVGIG (reference sequence). V lost 0 bases to trimming and J lost 7 bases, with 10 bases between them. The CDR3 runs 13 residues. CDR3 coding DNA: TGTGCCTGGAGTGTAAGGGTGGGGCAGCCCCAGCATTTT. This gives the protein CAWSVRVGQPQHF.

This chain connects TRBV7-6 to TRBJ2-5; D is undetermined. With 4 bases removed from V and 4 bases from J, the gap between germline ends came to 10 bases. CDR1 is SGHVS and CDR2 is FNYEAQ in the germline V gene. The CDR3 length is 13 residues. For the CDR3, the DNA is TGTGCCAGCAGCTATACAAACGGAGAGACCCAGTACTTC. Its protein product is CASSYTNGETQYF.

This clone was picked up a small number of times. The chain recombines TRBV6-2 or TRBV6-3 with TRBJ2-4; the D gene could be TRBD1 or TRBD2 (6 bases each). This CDR3 comprises 15 residues. Germline values: CDR1 MNHEY, CDR2 SVGEGT. Trimming removed 0 bases at V and 7 bases at J, with 13 bases between. The CDR3 nucleotides read TGTGCCAGCAGTTACTCATGGGGGGCCGGGAACATTCAGTACTTC. Amino acids: CASSYSWGAGNIQYF.

The V gene is TRBV9, the J gene TRBJ2-7, with TRBD2 identical over 10 bases. CDR1 and CDR2 (germline): SGDLS, YYNGEE. Trimming removed 0 bases from V and 6 bases from J; junction bases left unmatched: 12. This CDR3 comprises 17 residues. The CDR3 loop reads CASSVAPHTSGNSEQYF. The DNA of the CDR3 is TGTGCCAGCAGCGTAGCCCCTCACACTAGCGGGAATAGCGAGCAGTACTTC.

This clone was seen only once. This chain connects TRBV7-9 to TRBJ2-3, with TRBD2 matching 12 bases. The CDR3 extends over 17 amino acids. V gave up 5 bases and J gave up 7 bases; unmatched junction bases: 13. Germline V gene sequence: CDR1 SEHNR, CDR2 FQNEAQ (reference sequence). CDR3 sequence reads: CASSGAGRGTSGHTQYF. The CDR3 coding sequence is TGTGCCAGCAGCGGGGCCGGGAGGGGGACTAGCGGGCATACGCAGTATTTT.

The V call is TRBV11-2, the J call TRBJ2-7; D possibly corresponds to TRBD1 (6 bases). CDR1 is SGHAT, CDR2 FQNNGV, per germline. With 1 base removed from V and 1 base from J, the gap between germline ends came to 14 bases. This CDR3 region has 16 residues. The CDR3, as DNA: TGTGCCAGCAGCTTAGTGCTCGGAGACAGGTCCTACGAGCAGTACTTC. Protein product: CASSLVLGDRSYEQYF.

The rearrangement links TRBV29-1 to TRBJ2-5; TRBD1 matches at 9 bases. Germline values: CDR1 SQVTM, CDR2 ANQGSEA. The V gene end was trimmed by 1 base and the J gene end by 7 bases; junction bases not matched to a gene: 4. CDR3 length: 13 residues. The CDR3 DNA sequence: TGCAGCGTTGAAGGACAGGGGGTATCGACCCAGTACTTC. Translated, it gives CSVEGQGVSTQYF.

The rearrangement joins TRBV7-2 to TRBJ2-4, with 8 bases aligning to TRBD1. CDR3 length: 16 amino acids. Trimming took 5 bases from V and 1 from J; bases not matched to a gene: 7. CDR1 is SGHTA, CDR2 FQGNSA, per germline. The CDR3 DNA reads TGTGCCAGCAGCCCCGACAGGGGTGGGGCCAAAAACATTCAGTACTTC. Amino acid sequence: CASSPDRGGAKNIQYF.

The rearrangement joins TRBV28 to TRBJ2-7; TRBD2 might be the D (6 bases). V gave up 5 bases and J gave up 0 bases, with 20 bases separating them. Germline CDR1 is MDHEN and CDR2 is SYDVKM. This CDR3 contains 17 residues. For the CDR3, the DNA is TGTGCCAGCAGTACCGGTCTTAAAGCGGGTTACTCCTACGAGCAGTACTTC. Amino acid sequence: CASSTGLKAGYSYEQYF.

The CDR3 nucleotides read TGTGCCAGCAGTAGAGACCGCACAGATACGCAGTATTTT. Translated, it gives CASSRDRTDTQYF. The V gene is TRBV12-3 or TRBV12-4, the J gene TRBJ2-3; no definite D call. The CDR3 consists of 13 residues. Trimming removed 5 bases at V and 1 base at J, with 7 bases between.

The chain carries TRBV6-5 and TRBJ2-2; the D gene is possibly TRBD1 (5 bases). CDR3 size: 13 residues. Germline V gene data show CDR1 as MNHEY and CDR2 as SVGAGI. Trimming shortened V by 6 bases and J by 4 bases, and 9 bases separated the two germline ends. Written as DNA, the CDR3 is TGTGCCAGCAGCCGTGACAGCACCGGGGAGCTGTTTTTT. Translation: CASSRDSTGELFF.

J is TRBJ1-2 and V is TRBV24-1; 7 nucleotides align to TRBD1. The V segment lost 5 bases and the J segment 3 bases; nucleotides outside the gene matches: 5. Germline CDR1 and CDR2: KGHDR and SFDVKD. This CDR3 has 14 amino acids. This chain's CDR3 is CATSGRGRDYGYTF. In DNA form, the CDR3 reads TGTGCCACCAGTGGTAGGGGGCGCGACTATGGCTACACCTTC.

The V and J genes are TRBV21-1 and TRBJ2-3; the table's D call TRBD2 went unverified against the DNA. TRBV21-1 is shown as a pseudogene. This CDR3 spans 16 amino acids. The CDR3, as DNA: TGTGCCAGCAGCGCGCGACTAGCGGGACGGGCAGATACGCAGTATTTT. Its translation is CASSARLAGRADTQYF.

The chain carries TRBV27 and TRBJ2-7; no firm D call. Trimming removed 4 bases at V and 0 bases at J, with 4 bases between. The germline V gene has CDR1 MNHEY and CDR2 SMNVEV (reference sequence). This CDR3 region has 12 residues. CDR3 protein: CASSSSSYEQYF. The CDR3 DNA reads TGTGCCAGCAGTTCCAGCTCCTACGAGCAGTACTTC.

The chain uses TRBV5-1 and TRBJ2-1, with 7 bases lining up with TRBD1. Germline V gives CDR1 SGHRS, CDR2 YFSETQ. The trim removed 4 bases at V and 4 bases at J, leaving 11 bases unmatched. The CDR3 sequence is 16 residues long. The CDR3 reads CASSRIGTEPYNEQFF. The DNA for the CDR3 is TGCGCCAGCAGCCGTATTGGGACAGAGCCGTACAATGAGCAGTTCTTC.

This chain links TRBV30 with TRBJ1-2, with D possibly matching TRBD1 (5 bases). The CDR3 is 15 residues long. The ends were cut back, 0 bases at V and 4 bases at J, with 15 bases in the middle. Germline-derived CDR1 and CDR2 are GTSNPN and SVGIG (reference sequence). The CDR3 DNA is TGTGCCTGGAGTGTACGCAGAAGGGGATCCTATGGCTACACCTTC. It is translated as CAWSVRRRGSYGYTF.